This T cell receptor beta chain originates from a study of blood T cell repertoires in COVID-19 (dated by TCRdb to 2020 to 2021). In the study overall: The collaborator samples originated in the United States, Italy and Spain and spanned the acute and convalescent phases of COVID-19. The repertoires were released in a freely available public database meant as a resource for research on the immune response to SARS-CoV-2. Nearly every sample came with metadata listing a de-identified subject ID, COVID-19 status, age in years and sex. Deeply sampled blood TCRbeta repertoires from subjects exposed to, actively infected with, or recovered from COVID-19 were included in the dataset. Where HLA class I and class II types were available, the types were taken from metadata supplied by the sample provider, not from assay-based typing. Samples came from the ongoing ImmuneRACE study (first 160 participants) plus 1,254 subjects from 6 global collaborators. The material from the prospective study consisted of cDNA or gDNA derived from T cells, B-cell-depleted T cells, or PBMCs.

Notes on this clone: No cognate antigen has been identified for it. The record has no base qualities; no much larger clone is one base away.

At one collaborating source in Seattle, patients were enrolled during active infection and were followed longitudinally through the course of disease. Whole blood was collected in K2EDTA tubes by collaborating institutions according to the institutions' own protocols. For TCRbeta analysis, collaborators shipped samples as frozen whole blood, isolated PBMCs, or DNA extracted from either of those sample types. The immunoSEQ Assay, a bias-controlled multiplex PCR, was used to amplify TCRbeta CDR3 regions from genomic DNA. Per the source publication's procedure: Nucleated cell counts per sample were estimated from amplification of reference gene primers within the assay. Sequence reads were collapsed and filtered to measure the absolute abundance of every unique TCRbeta CDR3 rearrangement. For each sample, productive Simpson clonality was calculated by taking the square root of Simpson's diversity index across productive rearrangements. This immuneACCESS table, as held by TCRdb, lists in-frame sequences with V and J called but not all clones. Of the missing ones, under half trace to an unresolved V gene in checked studies; the others have no known cause. Clone size and the V and J calls come from that table; the DNA yielded D and trimming. Recorded for this sample are 90,000 to 100,000 clones; about 89% of them occurred a single time. Roughly 2.6% of the sample goes to the ten largest clones.

Results the study describes overall, beyond this receptor: Clinical and demographic metadata were provided uncurated, with the amount varying by source and participant.

Inclusive of the bounding cysteine and phenylalanine, the CDR3 is 15 residues long. Left in the record is the CDR3 DNA by itself, 45 bases read in frame from the first base. Via the germline V gene (reference sequence), CDR1 is LNHNV and CDR2 YYDKDF. At the junction V is shortened by 7 bases and J by 2 bases; bases outside the gene matches: 10. Sequencing was performed on peripheral blood. This sequence uses TRBV15 and TRBJ1-2, and 7 bases in between align with TRBD1. This clonotype was sampled from a man aged 50 to 60 with COVID-19, enrolled during active disease. The CDR3 sequence is CATKNLTGDNYGYTF. The nucleotide sequence reads TGTGCCACCAAGAACTTAACAGGGGACAACTATGGCTACACCTTC.